This TCR beta chain was profiled in a study of cytomegalovirus exposure and HLA in healthy donors. Each donor was healthy, and each was a bone marrow donor. The V end lost 4 bases, the J end lost 5 bases, and 5 bases lay between the germline ends. The CDR3 has 11 residues. Germline CDR1 and CDR2: MGHDK and SYGVNS. 60 Vbeta and 13 Jbeta primers were used in PCR. Sequencing used immunoSEQ multiplex PCR; TCRdb keeps in-frame clones, though not all of them. The sample lists almost 200,000 clones, over 75% seen once, with approximately 2.1% in the top ten. This TCR was sampled from a woman aged 45-59 years in good health and CMV-seronegative. Sequencing was done on a sample of PBMCs. The chain is built from TRBV25-1 and TRBJ1-1; no definite D call. CDR3 region: CASSVSTEAFF. CDR3 DNA sequence: TGTGCCAGCAGTGTTTCGACTGAAGCTTTCTTT.